This T cell receptor (beta chain) was recorded in a study of blood T cell repertoires in COVID-19. Overall study: Samples taken during acute and convalescent COVID-19 were collected in the United States, Italy and Spain.

Trimming removed 4 bases from V and 0 bases from J, with 3 bases in between. The CDR3 covers 13 residues. Germline values: CDR1 SGHTA, CDR2 FQGNSA. How the authors handled the data: Reference gene primer amplification gave nucleated cell count estimates. Clones were read by immunoSEQ multiplex PCR, and TCRdb kept only the in-frame ones, dropping some. V, J and clone size are those of that table, while D and trimming were read from the DNA. The table includes 300,000 to 350,000 clones, 85% to 90% detected once. The chain couples TRBV7-2 to TRBJ2-2; D is unresolved. The receptor was derived from a woman in her 70s with COVID-19, enrolled during active disease. The sequenced sample was peripheral blood. The CDR3 DNA sequence: TGTGCCAGCAGCTCGGCGAACACCGGGGAGCTGTTTTTT. Protein sequence: CASSSANTGELFF.